A selection of T cell receptor beta chains follows, all from one sample in a study of blood T cell repertoires in COVID-19. This table comes from immunoSEQ multiplex PCR, and its TCRdb copy is limited to in-frame clones, with some not included. The sample lists some 260,000 clones, roughly 87% occurring once. The specimen was peripheral blood. The receptors originated from a woman in her thirties with acute or convalescent COVID-19. Both conserved end residues are part of each CDR3. The D gene is left open where the match is weak. Some rows have no size entry. The others give once, few or many, or a class for an expanded clone.

d_gene: NA
v_gene: TRBV4-1
j_gene: TRBJ2-7
abundance: many
CDR3nt: TGCGCCAGCAGCCAAGAGCCGACCAACGGGGCCTACGAGCAGTACTTC
CDR3aa: CASSQEPTNGAYEQYF

d_gene: NA
v_gene: TRBV6-5
j_gene: TRBJ2-2
abundance: once
CDR3nt: TGTGCCAGCAGTAGAGGGCCAAACACCGGGGAGCTGTTTTTT
CDR3aa: CASSRGPNTGELFF

d_gene: NA
v_gene: TRBV19
j_gene: TRBJ1-2
abundance: NA
CDR3nt: TGTGCCAGTAGTATCATATCGGGGAACAGTGCTGACTATGGCTACACCTTC
CDR3aa: CASSIISGNSADYGYTF

d_gene: TRBD1
v_gene: TRBV29-1
j_gene: TRBJ2-2
abundance: NA
CDR3nt: TGCAGCGTTGAAGACCCTCTGACAGGGCTAAGCACCGGGGAGCTGTTTTTT
CDR3aa: CSVEDPLTGLSTGELFF

d_gene: NA
v_gene: TRBV7-6
j_gene: TRBJ2-7
abundance: NA
CDR3nt: TGTGCCAGCAGCTTAGGGTTCAGCTCCTACGAGCAGTACTTC
CDR3aa: CASSLGFSSYEQYF

d_gene: TRBD2
v_gene: TRBV4-2
j_gene: TRBJ2-3
abundance: NA
CDR3nt: TGTGCCAGCAGCCAGGGTACCGGGACTAGCGGTCTTAATACGCAGTATTTT
CDR3aa: CASSQGTGTSGLNTQYF

d_gene: TRBD2
v_gene: TRBV9
j_gene: TRBJ2-2
abundance: NA
CDR3nt: TGTGCCAGCAGCATGGGACTAGCGGTCACCGGGGAGCTGTTTTTT
CDR3aa: CASSMGLAVTGELFF

d_gene: TRBD1
v_gene: TRBV19
j_gene: TRBJ2-7
abundance: NA
CDR3nt: TGTGCCAGTAGTATCCGGGACAGGGCCAACTACGAGCAGTACTTC
CDR3aa: CASSIRDRANYEQYF

d_gene: TRBD2
v_gene: TRBV7-2
j_gene: TRBJ2-1
abundance: NA
CDR3nt: TGTGCCAGCAGCTTAGGGGCGGCGGGAGGAGGATTGGATGAGCAGTTCTTC
CDR3aa: CASSLGAAGGGLDEQFF

d_gene: NA
v_gene: TRBV7-9
j_gene: TRBJ1-1
abundance: NA
CDR3nt: TGTGCCAGCAGCTCACAGGGAACTGAAGCTTTCTTT
CDR3aa: CASSSQGTEAFF

d_gene: TRBD1
v_gene: TRBV29-1
j_gene: TRBJ2-3
abundance: NA
CDR3nt: TGCAGCCTCCGACAGGGGACAGATACGCAGTATTTT
CDR3aa: CSLRQGTDTQYF

d_gene: NA
v_gene: TRBV19
j_gene: TRBJ2-2
abundance: once
CDR3nt: TGTGCCAGTAACAAGAGGGCTAGTGGGTATACCGGGGAGCTGTTTTTT
CDR3aa: CASNKRASGYTGELFF

d_gene: TRBD2
v_gene: TRBV9
j_gene: TRBJ2-3
abundance: NA
CDR3nt: TGTGCCAGCAGCGTAGGTATTAGCGGGAGAGCAGATACGCAGTATTTT
CDR3aa: CASSVGISGRADTQYF

d_gene: TRBD1
v_gene: TRBV5-4
j_gene: TRBJ1-1
abundance: few
CDR3nt: TGTGCCAGCAGTTCGGGACAGGCCCCCACTGAAGCTTTCTTT
CDR3aa: CASSSGQAPTEAFF

d_gene: TRBD1
v_gene: TRBV6-5
j_gene: TRBJ1-4
abundance: NA
CDR3nt: TGTGCCAGCAGGATCTCCGGGACAGGGGTTGAAAAACTGTTTTTT
CDR3aa: CASRISGTGVEKLFF

d_gene: NA
v_gene: TRBV2
j_gene: TRBJ2-3
abundance: NA
CDR3nt: TGTGCCAGCAGTGAAGATGCAGGGGAGCCCCCAGATACGCAGTATTTT
CDR3aa: CASSEDAGEPPDTQYF

d_gene: NA
v_gene: TRBV3-1/TRBV3-2
j_gene: TRBJ1-1
abundance: NA
CDR3nt: TGTGCCAGCAGCCTGGGGGCGGGGGATGAAGCTTTCTTT
CDR3aa: CASSLGAGDEAFF

d_gene: TRBD2
v_gene: TRBV5-5
j_gene: TRBJ2-7
abundance: once
CDR3nt: TGTGCCAGCAGCCCCGGGGTAGCGGGAGTCTCTTACGAGCAGTACTTC
CDR3aa: CASSPGVAGVSYEQYF

d_gene: NA
v_gene: TRBV7-8
j_gene: TRBJ2-1
abundance: NA
CDR3nt: TGTGCCAGCAGCTTCGGTTACAGATACAATGAGCAGTTCTTC
CDR3aa: CASSFGYRYNEQFF

d_gene: TRBD2
v_gene: TRBV6-2/TRBV6-3
j_gene: TRBJ2-3
abundance: NA
CDR3nt: TGTGCCAGCAGTTACTCGTTAGCGGGAGCACCAGATACGCAGTATTTT
CDR3aa: CASSYSLAGAPDTQYF

d_gene: NA
v_gene: TRBV19
j_gene: TRBJ1-4
abundance: few
CDR3nt: TGTGCCAGTAGTCTCCTGGGGCCCACTAATGAAAAACTGTTTTTT
CDR3aa: CASSLLGPTNEKLFF

d_gene: NA
v_gene: TRBV10-3
j_gene: TRBJ2-7
abundance: once
CDR3nt: TGTGCCATCAGTGCAGGGTCCCTCTCCTACGAGCAGTACTTC
CDR3aa: CAISAGSLSYEQYF

d_gene: NA
v_gene: TRBV6-5
j_gene: TRBJ1-1
abundance: NA
CDR3nt: TGTGCCGCCGCGGAACTGAACACTGAAGCTTTCTTT
CDR3aa: CAAAELNTEAFF

d_gene: TRBD2
v_gene: TRBV19
j_gene: TRBJ2-3
abundance: NA
CDR3nt: TGTGCCAGTAGTACTAGCGGGAGGTCCCGAGTTAATACGCAGTATTTT
CDR3aa: CASSTSGRSRVNTQYF

d_gene: NA
v_gene: TRBV28
j_gene: TRBJ2-1
abundance: NA
CDR3nt: TGTGCCAGCAGTTCCTTAGCCCCGGACTCTAAACTTTACAATGAGCAGTTCTTC
CDR3aa: CASSSLAPDSKLYNEQFF

d_gene: NA
v_gene: TRBV3-1/TRBV3-2
j_gene: TRBJ2-6
abundance: NA
CDR3nt: TGTGCCAGCAGCCAGCAACTAGGGTTCATCTCTGGGGCCAACGTCCTGACTTTC
CDR3aa: CASSQQLGFISGANVLTF

d_gene: NA
v_gene: TRBV6-4
j_gene: TRBJ2-3
abundance: NA
CDR3nt: TGTGCCAGCAGTGAGTCCGGGGAAGCAGATACGCAGTATTTT
CDR3aa: CASSESGEADTQYF